This T cell receptor beta chain was sequenced for a study of blood T cell repertoires in COVID-19. At the level of the study: The United States, Italy and Spain supplied acute and convalescent COVID-19 samples. The analysed material was cDNA or gDNA that came from T cells, B-cell-depleted T cells, or PBMCs.

Cohort allocation depended upon clinical history that participants reported. Resolution of symptoms, clearance, or two negative PCRs was present in recovered Cohort 3 donors. Deletions cut 2 bases from V and 2 bases from J, with 7 bases between. The germline V gene encodes CDR1 SGHNT and CDR2 YYREEE (reference sequence). This CDR3 contains 13 residues. Profiled with immunoSEQ multiplex PCR; TCRdb holds only in-frame clones, not every one. The sample has 150,000 to 200,000 clones; 80% are singletons. The specimen sequenced was PBMCs or T cells enriched from blood (not recorded which). This chain connects TRBV5-4 to TRBJ1-2, with D unresolved. The clonotype was recovered from a man aged 40-49 years who had recovered from COVID-19. This CDR3 reads CASSLQQNYGYTF. The DNA for the CDR3 is TGTGCCAGCAGCTTACAGCAAAACTATGGCTACACCTTC.